One sample yielded the 27 T cell receptor beta chains listed below, sequenced in a study of blood T cell repertoires in COVID-19. Produced via immunoSEQ multiplex PCR; TCRdb's table is partial and in-frame only. Among 250,000 to 300,000 clones listed, roughly 90% were seen once. Sequencing was done on a sample of peripheral blood. The receptors stem from a man aged 45-65 years with acute or convalescent COVID-19.

The CDR3 coding sequence is TGTGCCAGCTCACCCCCTCGGGACAGGCTTACCGGGGAGCTGTTTTTT. Translating it yields CASSPPRDRLTGELFF. The chain couples TRBV18 to TRBJ2-2, with TRBD1 identical over 8 bases. The germline V gene has CDR1 KGHSH and CDR2 LQKENI. The junction had 8 bases not matched to a gene; V was cut back by 3 bases and J by 5 bases. This CDR3 is 16 amino acids long. Combining the CDR3 with reference TRBV18 and TRBJ2-2 gives the whole variable domain NAGVMQNPRHLVRRRGQEARLRCSPMKGHSHVYWYRQLPEEGLKFMVYLQKENIIDESGMPKERFSAEFPKEGPSILRIQQVVRGDSAAYFCASSPPRDRLTGELFFGEGSRLTVL.

CDR3 coding DNA: TGTGCCAGCAGTTTCGAACAGGGTTACGAGCAGTACTTC. It specifies CASSFEQGYEQYF. The genes are TRBV6-5 and TRBJ2-7; tentative D call: TRBD1 (6 bases). CDR1 is MNHEY and CDR2 is SVGAGI in the germline V gene. The CDR3 runs 13 residues. V dropped 4 bases and J dropped 4 bases, with 11 bases sitting between them.

This chain connects TRBV6-5 to TRBJ1-2; tentatively, D is TRBD1 (6 bases). The germline CDR1 and CDR2 sequences are MNHEY and SVGAGI. The CDR3 loop spans 11 amino acids. The ends were cut back, 4 bases at V and 8 bases at J, with 8 bases in the middle. The CDR3 region has the DNA TGTGCCAGCAGTTCCGGACAGGGCTACACCTTC. Translating it yields CASSSGQGYTF.

This chain links TRBV6-1 with TRBJ1-3; 8 bases align to TRBD1. The CDR3 runs 17 residues. Germline V gives CDR1 MNHNS, CDR2 SASEGT. V lost 4 bases and J lost 0; bases outside the gene matches: 8. CDR3 sequence reads: CASSVGQGIVSGNTIYF. In DNA, the CDR3 is TGTGCCAGCAGTGTCGGACAGGGTATCGTCTCTGGAAACACCATATATTTT.

This chain joins TRBV6-4 and TRBJ2-7; TRBD2 matches 13 bases. V gave up 4 bases and J gave up 0 bases; unmatched junction bases: 9. The CDR3 has 18 amino acids. Germline CDR1 is MRHNA and CDR2 is SNTAGT. The CDR3 reads CASSAPGLAGKSSYEQYF. The CDR3 nucleotides are TGTGCCAGCAGTGCCCCGGGACTAGCGGGGAAAAGCTCCTACGAGCAGTACTTC.

The genes are TRBV30 and TRBJ1-2, with 8 bases aligning to TRBD1. V lost 3 bases and J lost 4; bases outside the gene matches: 4. The CDR3 length is 13 residues. From germline, CDR1 is GTSNPN and CDR2 SVGIG (reference sequence). CDR3 sequence: CAWRAGGVYGYTF. The DNA of the CDR3 is TGTGCCTGGAGGGCAGGGGGCGTCTATGGCTACACCTTC.

V usage is TRBV30 and J usage is TRBJ2-1, with D possibly being TRBD2 (5 bases). V was cut by 1 base and J by 6 bases, with 7 bases left in between. CDR3 length: 12 residues. From germline, CDR1 is GTSNPN and CDR2 SVGIG (reference sequence). Here the CDR3 DNA reads TGTGCCTGGAGTGGCGGGTTCAATGAGCAGTTCTTC. Translated, it gives CAWSGGFNEQFF.

The chain has TRBV2 and TRBJ2-1; D might be TRBD1 (6 bases). Trimming cost V 3 bases and J 0 bases, with 9 bases left between them. CDR3 length equals 15 residues. The germline CDR1 and CDR2 sequences are SNHLY and FYNNEI. CDR3 region: CASSDTRGSYNEQFF. Written as DNA, the CDR3 is TGTGCCAGCAGTGATACCAGGGGCTCCTACAATGAGCAGTTCTTC.

The chain couples TRBV27 to TRBJ2-5; D is unresolved. This CDR3 comprises 14 residues. Trimming pared 3 bases from V and 0 bases from J, leaving 8 bases between. In germline, CDR1 is MNHEY, CDR2 SMNVEV (reference sequence). The CDR3 protein is CASSFWQNQETQYF. CDR3 coding DNA: TGTGCCAGCAGTTTCTGGCAGAACCAAGAGACCCAGTACTTC.

The chain has TRBV5-1 and TRBJ1-2; 7 bases line up with TRBD1. Germline loops: CDR1 SGHRS, CDR2 YFSETQ. Trimming cost V 4 bases and J 2 bases; bases outside gene matches: 5. The CDR3 covers 14 residues. As DNA, the CDR3 is TGCGCCAGCAGCCAAGACAGGGCCAACTATGGCTACACCTTC. It codes for CASSQDRANYGYTF.

This chain uses TRBV7-3 with TRBJ2-1; D may be TRBD1 (6 bases). V lost 5 bases to trimming and J lost 8 bases, with 16 bases between them. The CDR3 has 14 residues. Germline V gives CDR1 SGHTA, CDR2 FQGTGA. The CDR3 sequence: CASSPLGALHEQFF. CDR3 bases: TGTGCCAGCAGCCCCCTGGGGGCCCTCCATGAGCAGTTCTTC.

The chain joins TRBV18 to TRBJ2-6; D is ambiguous. Germline CDR1 reads KGHSH; CDR2 reads LQKENI. V was cut by 6 bases and J by 0 bases, with 3 bases left in between. The CDR3 totals 13 residues. In DNA, the CDR3 is TGTGCCAGCTCCGGCTCTGGGGCCAACGTCCTGACTTTC. Its translation is CASSGSGANVLTF.

The chain combines TRBV18 with TRBJ2-1; 7 nucleotides align to TRBD2. Trimming cost V 10 bases and J 2 bases; bases outside gene matches: 8. The CDR3 contains 14 residues. From germline, CDR1 is KGHSH and CDR2 LQKENI. The DNA of the CDR3 is TGTGCCACCATCTGGACTAGAACCTACAATGAGCAGTTCTTC. Encoded protein: CATIWTRTYNEQFF.

V usage is TRBV11-1 and J usage is TRBJ1-2, with 7 bases identical to TRBD1. CDR1 is SGHAT and CDR2 is FQDESV in the germline V gene (reference sequence). This CDR3 region has 15 residues. The trim removed 5 bases at V and 3 bases at J, leaving 9 bases unmatched. CDR3 sequence (DNA): TGTGCCAGCAGCATAACCGGGACAGAGTACTATGGCTACACCTTC. Protein sequence: CASSITGTEYYGYTF.

This chain links TRBV7-9 with TRBJ2-7, with a possible D match to TRBD1 (6 bases). This CDR3 spans 17 amino acids. Germline CDR1 reads SEHNR; CDR2 reads FQNEAQ (reference sequence). Deletions cut 5 bases from V and 7 bases from J, with 27 bases between. The CDR3 nucleotides are TGTGCCAGCAGCCCAAGGGAGTACCGGACAGCGTCGGGGGAGCAGTACTTC. It yields the protein CASSPREYRTASGEQYF.

This sequence joins TRBV5-1 and TRBJ2-7; 8 positions match TRBD1. Germline V gene data show CDR1 as SGHRS and CDR2 as YFSETQ. The CDR3 loop spans 14 amino acids. J gave up 6 bases and V 4 bases, and 9 bases lay outside the gene matches. CDR3 DNA sequence: TGCGCCAGCAGCCTCTGGACAGGGATGGGCGAGCAGTACTTC. It translates to CASSLWTGMGEQYF.

The rearrangement joins TRBV25-1 to TRBJ2-2; 10 nucleotides line up with TRBD1. V lost 3 bases and J lost 5; bases outside the gene matches: 9. The germline V gene encodes CDR1 MGHDK and CDR2 SYGVNS. CDR3 length equals 17 residues. CDR3 region: CASSDSWGTGVTGELFF. In DNA form, the CDR3 reads TGTGCCAGCAGTGATAGTTGGGGGACAGGGGTTACCGGGGAGCTGTTTTTT.

This chain uses TRBV12-5 with TRBJ2-3, with 10 bases that match TRBD1. V shed 9 bases and J 6 bases; nucleotides not matched to a gene: 6. CDR3 length: 13 amino acids. In germline, CDR1 is LGHNT, CDR2 FRNRAP. The CDR3 loop is CASCRQGADTQYF. The CDR3 DNA reads TGTGCTAGCTGTCGACAGGGGGCGGATACGCAGTATTTT.

The sample holds a few counts of this clone. The chain carries TRBV27 and TRBJ2-2; D possibly corresponds to TRBD2 (6 bases). The germline V and J ends were trimmed by 6 bases and 4 bases, with 9 bases remaining between them. CDR3 size: 13 residues. Germline assignment: CDR1 MNHEY and CDR2 SMNVEV (reference sequence). The CDR3 DNA sequence: TGTGCCAGCAGCGCGCGGGGCACCGGGGAGCTGTTTTTT. The encoded protein is CASSARGTGELFF.

The genes are TRBV12-3 or TRBV12-4 and TRBJ1-2; the D is unclear. Trimming stripped 6 bases from V and 5 bases from J, with 10 bases between. The CDR3 is made up of 12 amino acids. This CDR3 reads CASSLEGYGYTF. In DNA, the CDR3 is TGTGCCAGCAGCCTGGAGGGATATGGCTACACCTTC.

This sequence joins TRBV3-1 (or the pseudogene TRBV3-2) and TRBJ2-4, with TRBD1 matching over 11 bases. The V gene end was trimmed by 4 bases and the J gene end by 6 bases; junction bases not matched to a gene: 2. This CDR3 is built from 14 residues. CDR1 is LGHDT, CDR2 YNNKEL, per germline (reference sequence). The DNA of the CDR3 is TGTGCCAGCAGCCGGACAGGGGGCGGAAACATTCAGTACTTC. It codes for CASSRTGGGNIQYF.

The chain recombines TRBV7-9 with TRBJ1-4; D is ambiguous. Germline CDR1 SEHNR, CDR2 FQNEAQ (reference sequence). The CDR3 sequence is 15 residues long. Trimming stripped 4 bases from V and 0 bases from J, with 9 bases between. The CDR3 DNA follows: TGTGCCAGCAGCTACCGGGAAGCAACTAATGAAAAACTGTTTTTT. Amino acid sequence: CASSYREATNEKLFF.

This chain joins TRBV15 and TRBJ1-4; D is perhaps TRBD1 (6 bases). CDR1 and CDR2 (germline): LNHNV, YYDKDF (reference sequence). V gave up 8 bases and J gave up 8 bases, with 18 bases separating them. This CDR3 region has 14 residues. This CDR3 reads CATVLGGRREKLFF. The CDR3 coding sequence is TGTGCCACCGTCCTCGGGGGGCGAAGGGAAAAACTGTTTTTT.

In this sample, this clone turned up once. The CDR3, as DNA: TGTGCCAGCAGGTTCACGGACGGAGGCGCCGGGGAGCTGTTTTTT. Translated: CASRFTDGGAGELFF. This rearrangement joins TRBV7-9 to TRBJ2-2; possible D gene TRBD2, 5 bases. Trimming removed 6 bases at V and 6 bases at J, with 17 bases between. The CDR3 totals 15 residues. Looked up from germline, CDR1 is SEHNR and CDR2 is FQNEAQ (reference sequence).

This chain connects TRBV15 to TRBJ2-3, with TRBD2 identical over 7 bases. The CDR3 length is 14 residues. Trimming removed 3 bases from V and 4 bases from J; junction bases left unmatched: 4. Germline V gives CDR1 LNHNV, CDR2 YYDKDF (reference sequence). CDR3: CATSSTSVADTQYF. CDR3 nucleotide sequence: TGTGCCACCAGCAGCACTAGCGTCGCAGATACGCAGTATTTT.

The chain employs TRBV24-1 and TRBJ1-1, with 9 nucleotides matching TRBD1. Per germline, CDR1 KGHDR and CDR2 SFDVKD. The trim removed 5 bases at V and 7 bases at J, leaving 10 bases unmatched. There are 15 residues in the CDR3. The CDR3 here is CATSARDRDIFEAFF. CDR3 sequence (DNA): TGTGCCACCAGTGCCCGGGACAGGGACATTTTTGAAGCTTTCTTT.

The chain has TRBV4-2 and TRBJ2-3, with 9 bases that match TRBD2. CDR3 length: 16 residues. With 0 bases clipped from V and 5 bases from J, the junction kept 6 bases outside the gene matches. Germline V gene sequence: CDR1 LGHNA, CDR2 YNFKEQ. The CDR3 loop is CASSQDRVSGGDTQYF. The CDR3 nucleotides are TGTGCCAGCAGCCAAGATCGGGTTAGCGGGGGAGATACGCAGTATTTT.